This entry describes one T cell receptor beta chain. This entry comes from a study of early T cells in non-severe SARS-CoV-2 infection. Using its own MiXCR run on the 5' RACE reads, TCRdb lists one record per CDR3 protein. The sample lists some 98,000 distinct CDR3 sequences; roughly 17% were seen once. The CDR3 is 16 residues long. The V gene's germline CDR1 is SGHNT and CDR2 YYREEE (reference sequence). J gave up 2 bases and V 4 bases, and 12 bases lay outside the gene matches. This clonotype was obtained from an adult who was a healthcare worker with PCR-confirmed SARS-CoV-2 infection or an uninfected control (not recorded which). The sequenced sample consisted of whole blood. The V call is TRBV5-4, the J call TRBJ2-7; 7 positions agree with TRBD2. The CDR3 region is CASSPSGLGGAYEQYF. CDR3 nucleotide sequence: TGTGCCAGCAGCCCCAGTGGACTAGGCGGTGCCTACGAGCAGTACTTC. Looking up the rest from reference TRBV5-4 and TRBJ2-7 gives the full variable domain: ETGVTQSPTHLIKTRGQQVTLRCSSQSGHNTVSWYQQALGQGPQFIFQYYREEENGRGNFPPRFSGLQFPNYSSELNVNALELDDSALYLCASSPSGLGGAYEQYFGPGTRLTVT.